This T cell receptor beta chain emerged from a study of T-cell memory formation after mild COVID-19. Each CDR3 protein gets one entry after TCRdb re-called the 5' RACE reads with MiXCR. The sample lists a few hundred thousand distinct CDR3 sequences, roughly 25% seen once, with approximately 12% in the top ten. This CDR3 is 17 amino acids long. Germline CDR1 SGHAT, CDR2 FQNNGV. With 0 bases clipped from V and 2 bases from J, the junction kept 7 bases outside the gene matches. Findings and caveats of the study: Several responding clones turned up in pre-infection memory, indicating that cross-reactive memory may have taken part. Researchers report contracting CD4+ clones mostly in CM and EM, with CD8+ clones in EMRA.

At least ten counts were recorded for this clonotype. The antigen remains undetermined. Sequenced input: PBMCs or a T cell subset sorted from them (not recorded which). The chain links TRBV11-2 to TRBJ2-1; 7 bases line up with TRBD2. The receptor was isolated from an adult woman who had mild COVID-19 (a few samples of this study predate the infection). Cell type and time point are not known. DNA of the CDR3: TGTGCCAGCAGCTTAGATCGAGCGGGGAGGGCCTACAATGAGCAGTTCTTC. This encodes CASSLDRAGRAYNEQFF.